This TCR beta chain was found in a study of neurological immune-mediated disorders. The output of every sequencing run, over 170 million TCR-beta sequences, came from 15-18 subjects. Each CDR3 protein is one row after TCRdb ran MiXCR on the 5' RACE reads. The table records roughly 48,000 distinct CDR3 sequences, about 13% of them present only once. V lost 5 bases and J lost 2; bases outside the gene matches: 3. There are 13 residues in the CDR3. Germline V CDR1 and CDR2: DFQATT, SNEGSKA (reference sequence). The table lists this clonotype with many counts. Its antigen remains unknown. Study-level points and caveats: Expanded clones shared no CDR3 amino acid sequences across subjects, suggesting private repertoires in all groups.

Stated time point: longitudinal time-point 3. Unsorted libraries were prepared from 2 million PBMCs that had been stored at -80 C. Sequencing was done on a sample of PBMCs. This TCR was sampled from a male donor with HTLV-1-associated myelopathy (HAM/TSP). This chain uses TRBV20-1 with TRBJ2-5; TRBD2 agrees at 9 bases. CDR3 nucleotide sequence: TGCAGTGCTCCGACTAGCGGACAAGAGACCCAGTACTTC. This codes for CSAPTSGQETQYF.